This entry lists 5 T cell receptor beta chains sequenced from one sample in a study of T cells expressing NK-cell markers. TCRdb reanalyzed the 5' RACE reads, giving one entry per CDR3 protein sequence and no DNA. The sample table includes a few hundred thousand distinct CDR3 sequences. The sequencing sample was made of blood T cells: a sorted CD56 or NKG2C T cell subset, CD4+ or CD8+ T cells, or bulk PBMC T cells (not recorded which). The receptors shown here come from a man aged 18-69 years in good health.

V usage is TRBV7-2 and J usage is TRBJ1-2. There are 13 residues in the CDR3. CDR1 SGHTA and CDR2 FQGNSA come from the germline V gene. The CDR3 loop is CASSLGPRQGYTF.

The chain couples TRBV3-1 to TRBJ2-1; TCRdb picks TRBD2, but there is no DNA to check that call. This CDR3 comprises 15 residues. CDR1 LGHDT and CDR2 YNNKEL come from the germline V gene (reference sequence). CDR3 amino acids: CASRFGGGAGNEQFF.

The V and J genes are TRBV20-1 and TRBJ2-3; TCRdb picks TRBD2, but there is no DNA to check that call. Germline CDR1 DFQATT, CDR2 SNEGSKA (reference sequence). This CDR3 contains 15 residues. CDR3 residues: CSATIGAHSTDTQYF.

The gene calls are TRBV20-1 and TRBJ1-6; the D gene TCRdb calls, TRBD1, cannot be checked with no DNA. The CDR3 loop spans 15 amino acids. Germline V gives CDR1 DFQATT, CDR2 SNEGSKA (reference sequence). The CDR3 spells CSARDRGRDNSPLHF.

The chain employs TRBV3-1 and TRBJ2-1; the D call of TRBD2 rests on TCRdb alone, since no DNA is present to check it. The length of the CDR3 is 19 residues. Looked up from germline, CDR1 is LGHDT and CDR2 is YNNKEL (reference sequence). The CDR3 reads CASSHPGLAGGPFLNEQFF.